This T cell receptor (beta chain) emerged from a study of cytomegalovirus exposure and HLA in healthy donors. Study findings and constraints: It was 164 TCR beta chains that were listed as cytomegalovirus-associated. Cytomegalovirus status was reportedly diagnosed by the classifier with high specificity and sensitivity.

A remark on this clone: Antigen unknown.

The length of the CDR3 is 17 residues. V lost 5 bases and J lost 2; bases outside the gene matches: 10. CDR1 is SGHVS, CDR2 FQNEAQ, per germline. Repertoires were generated with immunoSEQ multiplex PCR, while TCRdb's copy carries only in-frame clones and drops some. The table includes 130,000 to 150,000 clones, about 87% detected once. Sequencing was carried out using PBMCs. The receptor was derived from a woman aged 30 to 39 in good health and CMV-seropositive. The chain joins TRBV7-8 to TRBJ2-3, with 10 positions matching TRBD2. The CDR3 DNA reads as TGTGCCAGCAGCGCCGGACTAGCGGAGTATCTCACAGATACGCAGTATTTT. It is translated as CASSAGLAEYLTDTQYF.